This T cell receptor beta chain was recorded in a study of blood T cell repertoires in COVID-19. The table came from immunoSEQ multiplex PCR; TCRdb's copy has only in-frame clones and leaves some out. This table holds 300,000 to 350,000 clones, 80% to 90% found once. The V gene's germline CDR1 is MNHEY and CDR2 SVGAGI. The CDR3 runs 15 residues. Unmatched junction bases numbered 11, after V lost 6 bases and J lost 4 bases. The sequence was collected from a woman aged 40 to 49 with acute COVID-19. Sequencing was done on a sample of PBMCs or T cells enriched from blood (not recorded which). The chain has TRBV6-5 and TRBJ1-1; TRBD1 agrees at 7 bases. This CDR3 reads CASRGQRGSGTEAFF. The CDR3 DNA follows: TGTGCCAGCAGGGGACAGAGGGGGTCGGGCACTGAAGCTTTCTTT.